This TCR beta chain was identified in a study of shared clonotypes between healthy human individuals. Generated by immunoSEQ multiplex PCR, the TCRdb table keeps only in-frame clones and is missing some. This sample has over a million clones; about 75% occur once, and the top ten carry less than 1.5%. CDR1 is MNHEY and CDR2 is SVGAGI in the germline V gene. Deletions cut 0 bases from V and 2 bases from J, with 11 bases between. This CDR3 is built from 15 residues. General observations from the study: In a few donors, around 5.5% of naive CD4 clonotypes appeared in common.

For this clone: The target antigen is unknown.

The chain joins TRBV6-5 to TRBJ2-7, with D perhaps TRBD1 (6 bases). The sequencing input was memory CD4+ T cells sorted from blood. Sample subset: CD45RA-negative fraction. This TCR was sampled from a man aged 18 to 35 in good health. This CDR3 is CASSYSPQGPYEQYF. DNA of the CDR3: TGTGCCAGCAGTTACTCGCCACAGGGCCCCTACGAGCAGTACTTC.